These 6 T cell receptor beta chains were sequenced from one sample in a study of blood T cell repertoires in COVID-19. Only in-frame clones appear in the TCRdb table, and some are missing; sequencing was by immunoSEQ multiplex PCR. The table has around 52,000 clones, 65% to 85% seen once. Sequencing used peripheral blood. Receptor source: a human donor in a cohort sampled during active COVID-19.

This chain links TRBV5-4 with TRBJ2-3; 8 bases fit TRBD1. CDR3 length: 16 amino acids. The germline CDR1 and CDR2 sequences are SGHNT and YYREEE (reference sequence). The ends lost 4 bases at V and 1 base at J; junction bases unmatched: 8. As DNA, the CDR3 is TGTGCCAGCAGCACCTACACGACAGGGGGCACAGATACGCAGTATTTT. This codes for CASSTYTTGGTDTQYF.

The chain combines TRBV13 with TRBJ2-3, with D perhaps matching TRBD2 (5 bases). This CDR3 contains 19 residues. V was pared by 1 base and J by 0 bases, with 20 bases between. Per germline, CDR1 PRHDT and CDR2 FYEKMQ (reference sequence). CDR3 bases: TGTGCCAGCAGCTTAGACTGGGAACTCGAGGGTTCTAGCACAGATACGCAGTATTTT. It yields the protein CASSLDWELEGSSTDTQYF.

The chain has TRBV7-2 and TRBJ2-1; 10 bases match TRBD2. This CDR3 has 15 residues. Losses at the gene ends were 5 bases for V and 9 bases for J; bases not matched to a gene: 10. The germline V gene has CDR1 SGHTA and CDR2 FQGNSA. This CDR3 reads CASSIKRGGGAEQFF. CDR3 nucleotides: TGTGCCAGCAGCATCAAGCGGGGGGGCGGAGCTGAGCAGTTCTTC.

CDR3 protein: CASSPGTGKGSYEQFF. CDR3 DNA: TGTGCCAGCAGCCCAGGGACAGGCAAAGGATCATATGAGCAGTTCTTC. This chain links TRBV5-6 with TRBJ2-1, with 8 positions matching TRBD1. The CDR3 totals 16 residues. The junction had 14 bases not matched to a gene; V was cut back by 4 bases and J by 8 bases. The germline gives CDR1 SGHDT, CDR2 YYEEEE.

In this sample, this clone turned up once. In nucleotides, the CDR3 is TGTGCCATCACGGGCGGGGCGACAGATACGCAGTATTTT. Its protein product is CAITGGATDTQYF. This chain joins TRBV10-3 and TRBJ2-3; perhaps TRBD2 as D (6 bases). V lost 7 bases to trimming and J lost 3 bases, with 11 bases between them. CDR3 length: 13 amino acids. Germline V CDR1 and CDR2: ENHRY, SYGVKD.

CDR3 loop: CAWSHGGSSNQPQHF. CDR3 in DNA: TGTGCCTGGAGCCATGGAGGGAGTAGCAATCAGCCCCAGCATTTT. This chain connects TRBV30 to TRBJ1-5, with no clear D. Trimming cost V 3 bases and J 0 bases, with 12 bases left between them. From germline, CDR1 is GTSNPN and CDR2 SVGIG (reference sequence). The CDR3 is 15 residues long.